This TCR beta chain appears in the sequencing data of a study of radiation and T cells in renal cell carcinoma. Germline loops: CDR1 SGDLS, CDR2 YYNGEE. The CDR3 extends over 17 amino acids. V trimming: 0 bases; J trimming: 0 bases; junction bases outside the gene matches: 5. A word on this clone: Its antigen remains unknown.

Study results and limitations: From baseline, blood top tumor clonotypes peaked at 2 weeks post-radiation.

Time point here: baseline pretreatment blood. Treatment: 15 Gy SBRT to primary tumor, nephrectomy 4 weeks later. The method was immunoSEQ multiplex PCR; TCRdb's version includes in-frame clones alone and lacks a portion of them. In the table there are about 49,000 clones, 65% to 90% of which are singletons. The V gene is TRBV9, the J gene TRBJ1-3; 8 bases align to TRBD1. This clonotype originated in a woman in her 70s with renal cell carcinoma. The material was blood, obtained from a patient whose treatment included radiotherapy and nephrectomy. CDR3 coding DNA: TGTGCCAGCAGCGTAGGAGGGACAGGCTTCTCTGGAAACACCATATATTTT. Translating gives CASSVGGTGFSGNTIYF.